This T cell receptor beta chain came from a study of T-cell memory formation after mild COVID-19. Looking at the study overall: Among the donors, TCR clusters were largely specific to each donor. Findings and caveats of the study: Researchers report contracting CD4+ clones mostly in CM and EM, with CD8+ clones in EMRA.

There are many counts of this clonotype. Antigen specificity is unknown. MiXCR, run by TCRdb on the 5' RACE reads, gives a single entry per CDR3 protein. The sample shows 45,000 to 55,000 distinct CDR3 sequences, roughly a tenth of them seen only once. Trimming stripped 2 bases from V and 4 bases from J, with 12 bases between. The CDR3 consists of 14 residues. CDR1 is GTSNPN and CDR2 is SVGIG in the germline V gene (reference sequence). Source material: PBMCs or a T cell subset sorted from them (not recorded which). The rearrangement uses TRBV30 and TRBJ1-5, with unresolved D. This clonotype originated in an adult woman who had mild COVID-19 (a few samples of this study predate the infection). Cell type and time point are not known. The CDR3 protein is CAWSNLGSNQPQHF. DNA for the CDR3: TGTGCCTGGAGTAATTTGGGATCGAATCAGCCCCAGCATTTT.